The 2 T cell receptor beta chains given below trace back to one sample, sequenced in a study of early T cells in non-severe SARS-CoV-2 infection. TCRdb processed the 5' RACE reads anew with MiXCR; each CDR3 protein has one entry. In the table there are about 63,000 distinct CDR3 sequences, 10% to 15% of which are singletons. Material: whole blood. The receptors originated from an adult who was a healthcare worker with PCR-confirmed SARS-CoV-2 infection or an uninfected control (not recorded which).

At least ten counts were recorded for this clonotype. The chain couples TRBV4-3 to TRBJ2-3; 10 bases are shared with TRBD2. In germline, CDR1 is LGHNA, CDR2 YSLEER. After removal of 1 base from V and 2 bases from J, the junction contained 9 bases not matched to a gene. This CDR3 is 18 amino acids long. The CDR3 reads CASSQAIRSGGPTDTQYF. CDR3 DNA: TGCGCCAGCAGCCAAGCTATCCGTAGCGGGGGGCCCACAGATACGCAGTATTTT.

The sample holds many counts of this clonotype. The V call is TRBV7-6, the J call TRBJ1-2; no reliable D call. Trimming took off 0 bases at V and 8 bases at J, with 10 bases between the two ends. This CDR3 contains 13 residues. Germline V gene lookup returns CDR1 SGHVS and CDR2 FNYEAQ. DNA for the CDR3: TGTGCCAGCAGCTTAGCCCCGGCGTCAGGCTACACCTTC. This codes for CASSLAPASGYTF.